In its sample, the clone carrying this TCR beta chain was seen many times. Its antigen is unidentified. This specimen belongs to a study of CD8 T cells in ankylosing spondylitis. The study, taken as a whole, reports: According to the report, clones linked to the disease were significantly enriched in matched synovial fluid samples taken from ankylosing spondylitis patients.

One entry per CDR3 protein results from TCRdb running MiXCR on the 5' RACE reads. The sample records 200,000 to 250,000 distinct CDR3 sequences, about 10% being singletons. The CDR3 has 12 amino acids. Germline V gene data show CDR1 as DFQATT and CDR2 as SNEGSKA (reference sequence). The V end lost 3 bases, the J end lost 4 bases, and 9 bases lay between the germline ends. This TCR was sampled from a male donor with ankylosing spondylitis or in good health (not recorded which). The chain links TRBV20-1 to TRBJ1-1; no reliable D call. Sequenced sample: blood, either unsorted or a sorted T cell fraction (not recorded which). CDR3 protein: CSASSWGTEAFF. The CDR3 DNA sequence: TGCAGTGCTAGTTCATGGGGCACTGAAGCTTTCTTT.